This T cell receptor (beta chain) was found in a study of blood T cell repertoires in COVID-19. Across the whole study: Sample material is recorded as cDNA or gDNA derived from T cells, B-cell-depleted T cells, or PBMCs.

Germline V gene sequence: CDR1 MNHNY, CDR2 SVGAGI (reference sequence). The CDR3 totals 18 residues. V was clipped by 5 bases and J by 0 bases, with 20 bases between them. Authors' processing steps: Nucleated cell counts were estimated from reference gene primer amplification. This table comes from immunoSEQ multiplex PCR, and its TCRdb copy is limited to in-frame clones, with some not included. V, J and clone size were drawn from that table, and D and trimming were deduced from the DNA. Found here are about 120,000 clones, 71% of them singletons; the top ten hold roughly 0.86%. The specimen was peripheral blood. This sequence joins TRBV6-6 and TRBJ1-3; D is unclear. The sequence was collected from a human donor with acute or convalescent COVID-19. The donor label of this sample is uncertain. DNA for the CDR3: TGTGCCAGCAGTCCCTATTTCGCCTCTAGGAGCTCTGGAAACACCATATATTTT. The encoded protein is CASSPYFASRSSGNTIYF.